Below are 5 T cell receptor beta chains sequenced from a single sample in a study of post-analysis software for immune sequencing data. Study-wide points: There were five or six TRBV segments more frequent in patients than controls, and TRBV5-6, TRBV5-1 and TRBV20-1 were among them.

Unique molecular identifiers were present in the TCR beta cDNA libraries. TCRdb redid the calling of the PCR reads with MiXCR, one entry per CDR3 protein. Of about 570,000 distinct CDR3 sequences in the sample, 34% were seen once. Their antigens are not known. Sequenced: blood. The receptors shown here come from a girl aged 2-17 years with multiple sclerosis.

The chain couples TRBV3-1 to TRBJ2-1; 8 bases are shared with TRBD1. The V gene end was trimmed by 0 bases and the J gene end by 12 bases; junction bases not matched to a gene: 13. The CDR3 runs 16 residues. Looked up from germline, CDR1 is LGHDT and CDR2 is YNNKEL (reference sequence). In nucleotides, the CDR3 is TGTGCCAGCAGCCAAGATGCGGCAGGGGGCGCGGATGGGCAGTTCTTC. Its translation is CASSQDAAGGADGQFF.

V gene TRBV16 combines with J gene TRBJ1-2; D unresolved. Trimming removed 0 bases at V and 3 bases at J, with 11 bases between. CDR1 is KGHSY and CDR2 is FQNENV in the germline V gene. The length of the CDR3 is 15 residues. The CDR3 loop reads CASSQSLKGDYGYTF. In DNA, the CDR3 is TGTGCCAGCAGCCAATCACTTAAAGGAGACTATGGCTACACCTTC.

The chain joins TRBV5-1 to TRBJ2-5, with 7 bases fitting TRBD1. Trimming took 0 bases from V and 3 from J; bases not matched to a gene: 8. The CDR3 contains 16 residues. Per germline, CDR1 SGHRS and CDR2 YFSETQ. The CDR3 loop reads CASSLAGQGVKETQYF. The CDR3 DNA follows: TGCGCCAGCAGCTTGGCCGGGCAGGGGGTAAAAGAGACCCAGTACTTC.

This clonotype occurred a few times. This chain connects TRBV6-2 or TRBV6-3 to TRBJ2-7; D possibly corresponds to TRBD1 (5 bases). CDR1 and CDR2 from the germline V gene are MNHEY and SVGEGT. V was clipped by 6 bases and J by 2 bases, with 8 bases between them. The CDR3 is made up of 12 amino acids. The CDR3 nucleotides are TGTGCCAGCAGGGGGCCCACCTACGAGCAGTACTTC. Translated: CASRGPTYEQYF.

This chain uses TRBV20-1 with TRBJ2-5, with 10 nucleotides matching TRBD1. The CDR3 runs 16 residues. Germline-derived CDR1 and CDR2 are DFQATT and SNEGSKA (reference sequence). The trim removed 2 bases at V and 2 bases at J, leaving 8 bases unmatched. The chain's CDR3 is CSARIRQGARQETQYF. The CDR3 coding sequence is TGCAGTGCTAGAATTAGACAGGGGGCTAGGCAAGAGACCCAGTACTTC.